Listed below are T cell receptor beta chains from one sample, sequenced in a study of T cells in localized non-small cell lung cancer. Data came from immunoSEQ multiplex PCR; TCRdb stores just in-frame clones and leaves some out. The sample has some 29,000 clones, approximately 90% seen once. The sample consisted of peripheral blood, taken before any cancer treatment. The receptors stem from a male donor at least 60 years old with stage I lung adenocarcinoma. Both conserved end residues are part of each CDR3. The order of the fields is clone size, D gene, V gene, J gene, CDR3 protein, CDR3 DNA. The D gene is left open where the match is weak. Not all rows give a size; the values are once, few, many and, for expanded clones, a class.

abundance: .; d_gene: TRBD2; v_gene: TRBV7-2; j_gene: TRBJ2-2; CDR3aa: CASSLGPSGVTGELFF; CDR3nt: TGTGCCAGCAGCTTAGGGCCTAGCGGGGTCACCGGGGAGCTGTTTTTT
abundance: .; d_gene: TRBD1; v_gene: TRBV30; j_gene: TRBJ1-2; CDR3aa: CAWTPGGSNYGYTF; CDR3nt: TGTGCCTGGACTCCAGGGGGCTCTAACTATGGCTACACCTTC
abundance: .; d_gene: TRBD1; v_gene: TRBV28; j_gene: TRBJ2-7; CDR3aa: CASSFEQGAFPYEQYF; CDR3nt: TGTGCCAGCAGTTTCGAGCAGGGGGCTTTTCCCTACGAGCAGTACTTC
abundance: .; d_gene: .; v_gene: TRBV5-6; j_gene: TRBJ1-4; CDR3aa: CASSLFPEKLFF; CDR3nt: TGTGCCAGCAGCTTGTTTCCTGAAAAACTGTTTTTT
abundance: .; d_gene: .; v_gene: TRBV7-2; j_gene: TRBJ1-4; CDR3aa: CASSLGQGRREKLFF; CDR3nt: TGTGCCAGCAGCTTAGGTCAGGGCAGACGGGAAAAACTGTTTTTT
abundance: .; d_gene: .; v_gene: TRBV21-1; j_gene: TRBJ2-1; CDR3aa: CASSCPGGRGRYSYNEQFF; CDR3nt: TGTGCCAGCAGCTGCCCCGGGGGCAGGGGAAGATACTCCTACAATGAGCAGTTCTTC
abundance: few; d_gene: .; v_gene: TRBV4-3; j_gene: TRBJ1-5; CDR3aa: CASSQDRDNNQPQHF; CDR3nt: TGCGCCAGCAGCCAAGATCGGGACAACAATCAGCCCCAGCATTTT
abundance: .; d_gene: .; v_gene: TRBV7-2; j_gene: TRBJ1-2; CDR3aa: CASSLTVDYGYTF; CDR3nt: TGTGCCAGCAGCTTGACAGTTGACTATGGCTACACCTTC
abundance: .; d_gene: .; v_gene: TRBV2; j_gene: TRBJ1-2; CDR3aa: CASSVTLQMGGYTF; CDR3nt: TGTGCCAGCAGTGTAACCCTACAGATGGGCGGCTACACCTTC
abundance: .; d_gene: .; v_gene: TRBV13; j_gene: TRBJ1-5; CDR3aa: CASSQTGFGPQHF; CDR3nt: TGTGCCAGCAGCCAGACGGGGTTTGGGCCCCAGCATTTT
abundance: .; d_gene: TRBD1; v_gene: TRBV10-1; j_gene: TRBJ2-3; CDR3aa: CASSEGTGGTDTQYF; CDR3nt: TGCGCCAGCAGTGAGGGCACAGGGGGCACAGATACACAGTATTTT
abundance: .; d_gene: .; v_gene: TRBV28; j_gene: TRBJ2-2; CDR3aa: CASSLVGWGASNTGELFF; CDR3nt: TGTGCCAGCAGTTTGGTTGGTTGGGGGGCCTCGAACACCGGGGAGCTGTTTTTT
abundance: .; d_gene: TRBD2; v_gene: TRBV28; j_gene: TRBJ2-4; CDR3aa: CASSSWDYLAKNIQYF; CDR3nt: TGTGCCAGCAGCTCATGGGACTACTTAGCCAAAAACATTCAGTACTTC
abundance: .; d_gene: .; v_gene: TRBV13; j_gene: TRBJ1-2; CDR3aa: CASSSYRVGYTF; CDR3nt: TGTGCCAGCAGCTCCTACAGGGTCGGCTACACCTTC
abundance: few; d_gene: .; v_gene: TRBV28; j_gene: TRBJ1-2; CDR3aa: CASSPHRANYGYTF; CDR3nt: TGTGCCAGCAGTCCTCACAGGGCGAACTATGGCTACACCTTC
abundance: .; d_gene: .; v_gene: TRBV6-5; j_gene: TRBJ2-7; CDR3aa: CASSYSNGEQYF; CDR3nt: TGTGCCAGCAGTTACTCGAATGGCGAGCAGTACTTC
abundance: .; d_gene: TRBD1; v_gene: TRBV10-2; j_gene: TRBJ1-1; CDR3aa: CASTGTATEAFF; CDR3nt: TGCGCCAGCACCGGGACAGCCACTGAAGCTTTCTTT